This TCR beta chain stems from a study of graft-versus-host responses after intestinal transplantation. 200,000 CFSE-labeled responder cells were plated with 200,000 irradiated, violet-dye-labeled stimulator cells. The reaction was completed, and proliferating CFSE-low CD3+CD4+ and CD3+CD8+ responders were then sorted. CDR1 is SGHRS, CDR2 YFSETQ, per germline. V lost 0 bases and J lost 5, with 5 bases in between. There are 12 residues in the CDR3. Measured with immunoSEQ multiplex PCR; TCRdb has only the in-frame clones, and not every one. Here the sample spans roughly 5,200 clones, approximately 31% being singletons.

The TCR comes from a human patient who received an intestinal transplant. The specimen comprised alloreactive CD8+ T cells from a mixed lymphocyte reaction culture, sampled before intestinal transplant. Stated subset: CFSE-low proliferating T cells sorted from roughly six-day pre-transplant mixed lymphocyte reaction (GvH or HvG direction). The rearrangement joins TRBV5-1 to TRBJ1-1; D is undetermined. The CDR3 here is CASSLGRTEAFF. CDR3 DNA sequence: TGCGCCAGCAGCTTGGGCAGAACTGAAGCTTTCTTT.